Below, 24 T cell receptor beta chains from the same sample are listed, as sequenced in a study of T cells in localized non-small cell lung cancer. The repertoire was sequenced with immunoSEQ multiplex PCR; TCRdb's copy has only in-frame clones and lacks some. Altogether about 24,000 clones are present, roughly 87% being singletons, with the ten largest covering roughly 29%. The sequencing here drew on peripheral blood, taken before any cancer treatment. These receptors originate from a male donor at least 60 years old with stage I squamous cell lung carcinoma.

The V call is TRBV5-1, the J call TRBJ2-1, with 7 bases fitting TRBD1. V trimming: 3 bases; J trimming: 6 bases; junction bases outside the gene matches: 0. The germline V gene encodes CDR1 SGHRS and CDR2 YFSETQ. CDR3 length equals 12 residues. In nucleotides, the CDR3 is TGCGCCAGCAGCTGGGACAGCAATGAGCAGTTCTTC. The encoded protein is CASSWDSNEQFF.

The chain has TRBV6-5 and TRBJ2-3; D is unclear. V dropped 2 bases and J dropped 5 bases, with 14 bases sitting between them. Germline loops: CDR1 MNHEY, CDR2 SVGAGI. The CDR3 covers 15 residues. Written as DNA, the CDR3 is TGTGCCAGCAGTTACGTGACTTCAAATAGAGATACGCAGTATTTT. Amino acids: CASSYVTSNRDTQYF.

This chain uses TRBV5-1 with TRBJ2-1; the match to TRBD2 covers 7 bases. Per the germline V gene, CDR1 is SGHRS and CDR2 is YFSETQ. The CDR3 contains 11 residues. The J segment lost 9 bases and the V segment lost 5 bases, leaving 2 bases of the junction unmatched. The CDR3 nucleotides read TGCGCCAGCAGGGGACTATTTGAGCAGTTCTTC. Amino acids: CASRGLFEQFF.

The rearrangement joins TRBV7-9 to TRBJ2-4; 7 nucleotides align to TRBD1. The CDR3 length is 17 residues. The V and J ends lost 3 bases and 2 bases, in that order; junction bases with no gene match: 10. From germline, CDR1 is SEHNR and CDR2 FQNEAQ (reference sequence). The CDR3 region has the DNA TGTGCCAGCAGCTTGTCAGGGGGAAGGGCGACCAAAAACATTCAGTACTTC. Its protein product is CASSLSGGRATKNIQYF.

The chain combines TRBV27 with TRBJ2-5; 8 positions agree with TRBD2. This CDR3 comprises 13 residues. Per the germline V gene, CDR1 is MNHEY and CDR2 is SMNVEV (reference sequence). V dropped 8 bases and J dropped 4; count of bases not matched to a gene: 6. In nucleotides, the CDR3 is TGTGCCAGCTGCGGGGGGAATGGAGAGACCCAGTACTTC. Its protein product is CASCGGNGETQYF.

The CDR3 region has the DNA TGTGCCAGCACCGAGGCGGGCAGCTTCATGAACACTGAAGCTTTCTTT. Translation gives CASTEAGSFMNTEAFF. This rearrangement joins TRBV25-1 to TRBJ1-1, with D unresolved. V was trimmed by 7 bases and J by 0 bases, leaving 18 bases between them. This CDR3 has 16 amino acids. Germline CDR1 is MGHDK and CDR2 is SYGVNS.

Regarding this clone: It may be a read error: a sequence one base away is much more abundant. This chain joins TRBV11-2 and TRBJ2-7; the D is unclear. From germline, CDR1 is SGHAT and CDR2 FQNNGV. The CDR3 loop spans 14 amino acids. V lost 8 bases, J lost 3 bases, and 17 bases lay in between. The chain's CDR3 is CASRPQTRSYEQYF. The CDR3 bases are TGTGCCAGCCGGCCCCAGACAAGGAGCTACGAGCAGTACTTC.

The chain carries TRBV5-4 and TRBJ1-2; D perhaps matches TRBD1 (5 bases). This CDR3 is built from 15 residues. Germline CDR1 reads SGHNT; CDR2 reads YYREEE (reference sequence). Trimming cost V 3 bases and J 6 bases, with 18 bases left between them. The CDR3 region is CASSSIFRASHGYTF. The CDR3, as DNA: TGTGCCAGCAGCTCTATTTTCAGGGCCTCACATGGCTACACCTTC.

The chain uses TRBV6-1 and TRBJ2-5; D is uncertain. Germline CDR1 is MNHNS and CDR2 is SASEGT. The CDR3 consists of 13 residues. Trimming left V 5 bases short and J 0 bases short, with 7 bases between. The CDR3 sequence is CASSNSNQETQYF. The CDR3 bases are TGTGCCAGCAGTAACAGCAACCAAGAGACCCAGTACTTC.

The chain recombines TRBV11-1 with TRBJ2-7; no clear D gene. Looked up from germline, CDR1 is SGHAT and CDR2 is FQDESV (reference sequence). The CDR3 runs 15 residues. Trimming pared 5 bases from V and 3 bases from J, leaving 17 bases between. The CDR3: CASSPPVRPIYEQYF. In DNA form, the CDR3 reads TGTGCCAGCAGCCCCCCAGTGCGGCCTATCTACGAGCAGTACTTC.

The chain employs TRBV14 and TRBJ2-1; D is uncertain. This CDR3 spans 14 amino acids. The germline gives CDR1 SGHDN, CDR2 FVKESK. V lost 0 bases and J 7 bases, leaving 10 bases between the germline ends. Here the CDR3 DNA reads TGTGCCAGCAGCCAAGATACCGGGCCAAATGAGCAGTTCTTC. It translates to CASSQDTGPNEQFF.

This clone has only a few counts. The rearrangement uses TRBV2 and TRBJ1-1; 7 nucleotides line up with TRBD1. This CDR3 contains 14 residues. J gave up 5 bases and V 5 bases, and 8 bases lay outside the gene matches. Germline V gene data show CDR1 as SNHLY and CDR2 as FYNNEI. In DNA form, the CDR3 reads TGTGCCAGCAGTTACAGGGGAACGTCTACTGAAGCTTTCTTT. It yields the protein CASSYRGTSTEAFF. Variable domain in full (rest from reference TRBV2 and TRBJ1-1): EPEVTQTPSHQVTQMGQEVILRCVPISNHLYFYWYRQILGQKVEFLVSFYNNEISEKSEIFDDQFSVERPDGSNFTLKIRSTKLEDSAMYFCASSYRGTSTEAFFGQGTRLTVV.

The J gene is TRBJ1-1, the V gene TRBV6-4, with unresolved D. V lost 5 bases to trimming and J lost 5 bases, with 12 bases between them. The CDR3 extends over 13 amino acids. CDR1 is MRHNA and CDR2 is SNTAGT in the germline V gene. Here the CDR3 DNA reads TGTGCCAGCAGTACTGGACTCTGGACTGAAGCTTTCTTT. This translates into CASSTGLWTEAFF.

This chain links TRBV19 with TRBJ2-6, with D hard to call. CDR3 length: 16 amino acids. Looked up from germline, CDR1 is LNHDA and CDR2 is SQIVND (reference sequence). Trimming took off 1 base at V and 2 bases at J, with 9 bases between the two ends. The CDR3 loop is CASSIGGNTGANVLTF. CDR3 DNA: TGTGCCAGTAGTATAGGCGGAAACACTGGGGCCAACGTCCTGACTTTC. Variable domain in full (rest from reference TRBV19 and TRBJ2-6): DGGITQSPKYLFRKEGQNVTLSCEQNLNHDAMYWYRQDPGQGLRLIYYSQIVNDFQKGDIAEGYSVSREKKESFPLTVTSAQKNPTAFYLCASSIGGNTGANVLTFGAGSRLTVL.

The rearrangement joins TRBV20-1 to TRBJ1-1; D not certain. Per germline, CDR1 DFQATT and CDR2 SNEGSKA (reference sequence). This CDR3 has 10 residues. The ends were cut back, 6 bases at V and 8 bases at J, with 10 bases in the middle. The CDR3 DNA sequence: TGCAGTGCGTTACTTGAAGAAGCTTTCTTT. Protein: CSALLEEAFF.

The V gene is TRBV10-2, the J gene TRBJ1-1; D not certain. The V gene lost 2 bases and the J gene lost 4 bases, with 14 bases spanning the gap. The CDR3 totals 15 residues. The germline V gene has CDR1 WSHSY and CDR2 SAAADI. CDR3 region: CASSELLGLGTEAFF. Written as DNA, the CDR3 is TGCGCCAGCAGTGAGCTCTTGGGGTTGGGCACTGAAGCTTTCTTT.

The chain joins TRBV9 to TRBJ2-7; 8 nucleotides line up with TRBD1. There are 15 residues in the CDR3. The junction had 9 bases not matched to a gene; V was cut back by 4 bases and J by 3 bases. Germline V gives CDR1 SGDLS, CDR2 YYNGEE. The chain's CDR3 is CASSPGQGVNYEQYF. In DNA form, the CDR3 reads TGTGCCAGCAGCCCCGGACAGGGTGTAAACTACGAGCAGTACTTC.

This sequence joins TRBV5-1 and TRBJ2-1; tentative D call: TRBD1 (6 bases). The V end lost 4 bases, the J end lost 4 bases, and 12 bases lay between the germline ends. The germline V gene has CDR1 SGHRS and CDR2 YFSETQ. CDR3 length: 14 amino acids. The CDR3: CASSPGQLYNEQFF. DNA for the CDR3: TGCGCCAGCAGCCCAGGACAGCTTTACAATGAGCAGTTCTTC.

The V and J genes are TRBV27 and TRBJ1-2; D remains ambiguous. V lost 8 bases, J lost 4 bases, and 11 bases lay in between. Germline CDR1 and CDR2: MNHEY and SMNVEV (reference sequence). This CDR3 comprises 12 residues. The CDR3 protein is CASRAHGYGYTF. CDR3 DNA sequence: TGTGCCAGCCGGGCTCACGGCTATGGCTACACCTTC.

V is TRBV19 and J is TRBJ1-1; D gene uncertain. Germline V gene sequence: CDR1 LNHDA, CDR2 SQIVND (reference sequence). V shed 3 bases and J shed 3 bases, with 14 bases lying between them. The CDR3 is 15 residues long. The CDR3 coding sequence is TGTGCCAGTAGTATTGTCTCAGACTGGGACACTGAAGCTTTCTTT. It is translated as CASSIVSDWDTEAFF.

V usage is TRBV13 and J usage is TRBJ2-1, with TRBD2 matching over 8 bases. V shed 5 bases and J 5 bases; nucleotides not matched to a gene: 5. This CDR3 is 14 amino acids long. Per germline, CDR1 PRHDT and CDR2 FYEKMQ (reference sequence). This CDR3 is CASSAGTRDNEQFF. The CDR3 bases are TGTGCCAGCAGCGCCGGGACTAGAGACAATGAGCAGTTCTTC.

The chain couples TRBV27 to TRBJ1-2; 11 nucleotides match TRBD1. This CDR3 is built from 13 residues. The J segment lost 7 bases and the V segment lost 5 bases, leaving 3 bases of the junction unmatched. Germline lookup yields CDR1 MNHEY and CDR2 SMNVEV (reference sequence). CDR3 DNA sequence: TGTGCCAGCAGTGCTGGACAGGGGGCTGGCTACACCTTC. This gives the protein CASSAGQGAGYTF.

The chain is built from TRBV19 and TRBJ1-3, with TRBD1 matching 8 bases. CDR3 size: 15 residues. V was clipped by 7 bases and J by 2 bases; unmatched bases: 7. Looked up from germline, CDR1 is LNHDA and CDR2 is SQIVND (reference sequence). CDR3 protein: CASTRAGGTGNTIYF. The CDR3 DNA follows: TGTGCCAGTACGAGGGCAGGGGGCACTGGAAACACCATATATTTT.

This clone was seen only once. The gene calls are TRBV5-1 and TRBJ2-2; D is unclear. The CDR3 consists of 15 residues. Germline V CDR1 and CDR2: SGHRS, YFSETQ. The V end was cut by 0 bases, the J end by 4 bases, with 10 bases between. In nucleotides, the CDR3 is TGCGCCAGCAGCTTGGTCCTTGGGCTCACCGGGGAGCTGTTTTTT. It yields the protein CASSLVLGLTGELFF. The full variable domain, in which reference TRBV5-1 and TRBJ2-2 provide the parts outside the CDR3, is KAGVTQTPRYLIKTRGQQVTLSCSPISGHRSVSWYQQTPGQGLQFLFEYFSETQRNKGNFPGRFSGRQFSNSRSEMNVSTLELGDSALYLCASSLVLGLTGELFFGEGSRLTVL.